The 11 T cell receptor beta chains in this list originate from one sample, sequenced in a study of blood T cell repertoires in COVID-19. The repertoire was sequenced with immunoSEQ multiplex PCR; TCRdb's copy has only in-frame clones and lacks some. Of some 25,000 clones in the sample, 89% were seen once. The sample taken for sequencing was peripheral blood. The receptors stem from a man aged 65 to 85 with acute or convalescent COVID-19.

CDR3 region: CALGLAGGTYEQYF. Written as DNA, the CDR3 is TGTGCCCTTGGACTAGCGGGGGGTACCTACGAGCAGTACTTC. V and J are TRBV6-5 and TRBJ2-7; 14 nucleotides match TRBD2. This CDR3 is 14 amino acids long. V shed 11 bases and J 2 bases; nucleotides not matched to a gene: 5. Germline assignment: CDR1 MNHEY and CDR2 SVGAGI.

The gene calls are TRBV5-1 and TRBJ2-1, with 8 bases matching TRBD1. Germline V CDR1 and CDR2: SGHRS, YFSETQ. The CDR3 length is 16 residues. Trimming at V came to 0 bases and at J to 4 bases, leaving 6 bases not matched to a gene. The CDR3 loop is CASSLASGGAYNEQFF. Written as DNA, the CDR3 is TGCGCCAGCAGCTTGGCCTCAGGGGGCGCGTACAATGAGCAGTTCTTC.

The V and J genes are TRBV30 and TRBJ1-2, with unresolved D. This CDR3 comprises 11 residues. Germline V lookup: CDR1 GTSNPN, CDR2 SVGIG (reference sequence). V lost 2 bases and J 8 bases, leaving 9 bases between the germline ends. The CDR3 nucleotides read TGTGCCTGGAGTTACGCCCGGGGCTACACCTTC. It codes for CAWSYARGYTF.

V and J are TRBV19 and TRBJ2-1; 7 bases agree with TRBD1. CDR1 is LNHDA, CDR2 SQIVND, per germline (reference sequence). The V gene end was trimmed by 6 bases and the J gene end by 3 bases; junction bases not matched to a gene: 5. This CDR3 spans 14 amino acids. The CDR3 reads CASSHTGDYNEQFF. In nucleotides, the CDR3 is TGTGCCAGTAGCCATACAGGGGACTACAATGAGCAGTTCTTC. Full variable domain (missing parts from reference TRBV19 and TRBJ2-1): DGGITQSPKYLFRKEGQNVTLSCEQNLNHDAMYWYRQDPGQGLRLIYYSQIVNDFQKGDIAEGYSVSREKKESFPLTVTSAQKNPTAFYLCASSHTGDYNEQFFGPGTRLTVL.

The V and J genes are TRBV6-4 and TRBJ1-5; 8 bases match TRBD1. Germline lookup yields CDR1 MRHNA and CDR2 SNTAGT. J gave up 5 bases and V 7 bases, and 10 bases lay outside the gene matches. The CDR3 loop spans 15 amino acids. CDR3 coding DNA: TGTGCCAGCATTGGGACAGGCCGAATCGATCAGCCCCAGCATTTT. Its protein product is CASIGTGRIDQPQHF.

The chain has TRBV9 and TRBJ1-3, with D perhaps TRBD1 (6 bases). The CDR3 is 15 amino acids. CDR1 is SGDLS, CDR2 YYNGEE, per germline. The ends were cut back, 4 bases at V and 2 bases at J, with 13 bases in the middle. CDR3 residues: CASSLEQGTGNTIYF. CDR3 nucleotide sequence: TGTGCCAGCAGCCTCGAACAGGGAACTGGAAACACCATATATTTT. The full variable domain, with the rest looked up from reference TRBV9 and TRBJ1-3, is DSGVTQTPKHLITATGQRVTLRCSPRSGDLSVYWYQQSLDQGLQFLIQYYNGEERAKGNILERFSAQQFPDLHSELNLSSLELGDSALYFCASSLEQGTGNTIYFGEGSWLTVV.

The chain carries TRBV3-1 (or the pseudogene TRBV3-2) and TRBJ1-3; D unclear. The V end lost 5 bases, the J end lost 4 bases, and 6 bases lay between the germline ends. Germline values: CDR1 LGHDT, CDR2 YNNKEL (reference sequence). The CDR3 contains 12 residues. The CDR3 DNA follows: TGTGCCAGCAGCTCTCAGGGAAACACCATATATTTT. Protein: CASSSQGNTIYF.

The rearrangement uses TRBV7-9 and TRBJ1-2, with 10 bases matching TRBD1. V trimming: 5 bases; J trimming: 4 bases; junction bases outside the gene matches: 7. Germline V gene data show CDR1 as SEHNR and CDR2 as FQNEAQ (reference sequence). The CDR3 sequence is 15 residues long. CDR3 nucleotide sequence: TGTGCCAGCAGCCCCGACAGGGGGCAAATCTATGGCTACACCTTC. It codes for CASSPDRGQIYGYTF.

The rearrangement links TRBV5-1 to TRBJ2-1; TRBD2 is a possible D gene (5 bases). Per germline, CDR1 SGHRS and CDR2 YFSETQ. The V and J ends lost 0 bases and 4 bases respectively, with 17 bases between them. The CDR3 is 17 residues long. CDR3 protein: CASSLGTRTWPYNEQFF. As DNA, the CDR3 is TGCGCCAGCAGCTTGGGTACGAGGACTTGGCCTTACAATGAGCAGTTCTTC.

This clone was found a few times. The chain is built from TRBV15 and TRBJ2-1; tentatively, D is TRBD2 (7 bases). CDR3 length: 18 amino acids. Deletions cut 4 bases from V and 5 bases from J, with 24 bases between. CDR1 is LNHNV and CDR2 is YYDKDF in the germline V gene (reference sequence). The CDR3 protein is CATSIQIGGLAKDNEQFF. CDR3 DNA: TGTGCCACCAGCATCCAGATCGGGGGGCTAGCGAAAGACAATGAGCAGTTCTTC.

V is TRBV18 and J is TRBJ1-4; TRBD1 aligns across 7 bases. The J segment lost 8 bases and the V segment lost 3 bases, leaving 6 bases of the junction unmatched. This CDR3 has 14 amino acids. The germline CDR1 and CDR2 sequences are KGHSH and LQKENI. CDR3 bases: TGTGCCAGCTCACCCAACAGGGGAAACGAAAAACTGTTTTTT. This encodes CASSPNRGNEKLFF.